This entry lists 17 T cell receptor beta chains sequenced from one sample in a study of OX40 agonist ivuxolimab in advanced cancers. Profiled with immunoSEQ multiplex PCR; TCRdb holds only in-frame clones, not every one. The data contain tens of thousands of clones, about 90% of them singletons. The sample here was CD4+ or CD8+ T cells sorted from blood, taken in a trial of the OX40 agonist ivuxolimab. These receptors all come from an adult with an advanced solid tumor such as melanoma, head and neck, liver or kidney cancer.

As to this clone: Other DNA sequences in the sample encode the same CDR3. CDR3 amino acids: CASSPLGGGTGELFF. The CDR3 nucleotides are TGCGCCAGCAGCCCCCTGGGGGGGGGCACCGGGGAGCTGTTTTTT. This rearrangement joins TRBV4-1 to TRBJ2-2, with TRBD2 matching 7 bases. The V segment lost 4 bases and the J segment 4 bases; nucleotides outside the gene matches: 6. Germline CDR1 reads MGHRA; CDR2 reads YSYEKL. The CDR3 runs 15 residues.

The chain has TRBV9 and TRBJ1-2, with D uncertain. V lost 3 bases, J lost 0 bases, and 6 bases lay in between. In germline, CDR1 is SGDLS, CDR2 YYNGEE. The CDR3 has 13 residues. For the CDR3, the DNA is TGTGCCAGCAGCGCCAATACTAACTATGGCTACACCTTC. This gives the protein CASSANTNYGYTF.

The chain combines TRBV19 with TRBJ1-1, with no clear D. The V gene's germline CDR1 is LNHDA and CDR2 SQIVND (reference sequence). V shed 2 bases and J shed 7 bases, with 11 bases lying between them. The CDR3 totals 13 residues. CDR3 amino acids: CASSIKLAVEAFF. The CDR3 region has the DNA TGTGCCAGTAGTATAAAGTTGGCGGTTGAAGCTTTCTTT.

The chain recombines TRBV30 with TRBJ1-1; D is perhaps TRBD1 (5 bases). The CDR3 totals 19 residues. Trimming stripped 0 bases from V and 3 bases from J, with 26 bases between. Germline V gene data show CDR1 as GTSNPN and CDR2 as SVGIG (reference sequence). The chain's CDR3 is CAWSVYFLGDAGWDTEAFF. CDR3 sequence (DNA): TGTGCCTGGAGTGTATATTTTTTGGGGGATGCGGGGTGGGACACTGAAGCTTTCTTT.

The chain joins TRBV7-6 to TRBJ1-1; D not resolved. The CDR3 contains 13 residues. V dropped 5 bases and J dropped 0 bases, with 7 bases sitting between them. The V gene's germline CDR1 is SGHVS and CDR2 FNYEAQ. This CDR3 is CASSKRMNTEAFF. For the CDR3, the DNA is TGTGCCAGCAGCAAACGGATGAACACTGAAGCTTTCTTT.

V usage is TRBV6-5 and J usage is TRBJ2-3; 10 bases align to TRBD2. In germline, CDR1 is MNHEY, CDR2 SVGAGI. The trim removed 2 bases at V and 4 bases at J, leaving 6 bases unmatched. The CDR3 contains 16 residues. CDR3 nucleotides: TGTGCCAGCAGTTACCGCAGCGGGGGGGCGGCAGATACGCAGTATTTT. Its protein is CASSYRSGGAADTQYF.

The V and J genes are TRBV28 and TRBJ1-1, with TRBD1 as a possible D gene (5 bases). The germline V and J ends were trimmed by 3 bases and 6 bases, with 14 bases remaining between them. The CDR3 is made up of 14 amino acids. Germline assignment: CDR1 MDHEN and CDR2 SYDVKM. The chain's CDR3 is CASSLSSRVAEAFF. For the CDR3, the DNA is TGTGCCAGCAGTTTGTCGTCCAGGGTGGCTGAAGCTTTCTTT.

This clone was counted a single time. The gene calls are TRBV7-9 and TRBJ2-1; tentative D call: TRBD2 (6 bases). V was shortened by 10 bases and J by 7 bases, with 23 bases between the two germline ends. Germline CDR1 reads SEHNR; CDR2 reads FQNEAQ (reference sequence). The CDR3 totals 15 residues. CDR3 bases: TGTGCCATGAACGAAGGGGACTCTTTAACGAATGAGCAGTTCTTC. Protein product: CAMNEGDSLTNEQFF.

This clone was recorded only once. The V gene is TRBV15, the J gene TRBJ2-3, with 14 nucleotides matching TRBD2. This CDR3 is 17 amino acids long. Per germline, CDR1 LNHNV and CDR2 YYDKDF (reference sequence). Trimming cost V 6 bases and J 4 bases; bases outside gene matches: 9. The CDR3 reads CATRPGLAGVLADTQYF. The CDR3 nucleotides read TGTGCCACCAGACCGGGACTAGCGGGAGTGCTGGCAGATACGCAGTATTTT.

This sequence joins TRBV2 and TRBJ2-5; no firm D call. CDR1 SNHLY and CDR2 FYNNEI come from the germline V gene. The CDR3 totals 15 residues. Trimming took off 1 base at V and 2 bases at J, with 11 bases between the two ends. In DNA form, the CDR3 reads TGTGCCAGCAGTGAAGGCCCGTGGGCTCAAGAGACCCAGTACTTC. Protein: CASSEGPWAQETQYF.

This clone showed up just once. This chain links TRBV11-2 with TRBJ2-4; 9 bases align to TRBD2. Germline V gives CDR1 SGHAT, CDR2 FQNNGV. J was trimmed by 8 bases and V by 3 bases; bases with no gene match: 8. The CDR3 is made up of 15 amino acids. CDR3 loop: CASSLSSGRKDIQYF. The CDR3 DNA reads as TGTGCCAGCAGCTTGTCAAGCGGGAGGAAAGACATTCAGTACTTC.

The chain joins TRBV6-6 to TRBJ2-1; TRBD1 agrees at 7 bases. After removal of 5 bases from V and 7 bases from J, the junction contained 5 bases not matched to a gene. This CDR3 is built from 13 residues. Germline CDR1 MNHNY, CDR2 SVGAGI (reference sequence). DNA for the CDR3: TGTGCCAGCAGTACAGGGGTAGTGAATGAGCAGTTCTTC. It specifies CASSTGVVNEQFF.

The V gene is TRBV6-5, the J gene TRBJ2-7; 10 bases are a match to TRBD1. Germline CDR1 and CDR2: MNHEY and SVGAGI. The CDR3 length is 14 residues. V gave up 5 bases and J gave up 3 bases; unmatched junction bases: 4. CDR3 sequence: CASSTGQGDYEQYF. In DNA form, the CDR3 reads TGTGCCAGCAGTACCGGACAGGGGGACTACGAGCAGTACTTC.

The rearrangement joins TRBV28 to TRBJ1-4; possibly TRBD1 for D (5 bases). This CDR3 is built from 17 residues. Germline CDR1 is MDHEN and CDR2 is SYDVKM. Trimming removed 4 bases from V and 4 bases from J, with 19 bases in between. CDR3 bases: TGTGCCAGCAGTTATGTCGCCGGGACCCAAGTTAATGAAAAACTGTTTTTT. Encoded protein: CASSYVAGTQVNEKLFF. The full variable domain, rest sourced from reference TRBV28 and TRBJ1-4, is DVKVTQSSRYLVKRTGEKVFLECVQDMDHENMFWYRQDPGLGLRLIYFSYDVKMKEKGDIPEGYSVSREKKERFSLILESASTNQTSMYLCASSYVAGTQVNEKLFFGSGTQLSVL.

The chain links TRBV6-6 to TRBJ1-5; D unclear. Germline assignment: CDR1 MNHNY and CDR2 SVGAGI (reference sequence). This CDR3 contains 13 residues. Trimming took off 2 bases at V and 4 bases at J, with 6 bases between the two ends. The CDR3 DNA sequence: TGTGCCAGCAGTTACACCCTAAATCAGCCCCAGCATTTT. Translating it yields CASSYTLNQPQHF.

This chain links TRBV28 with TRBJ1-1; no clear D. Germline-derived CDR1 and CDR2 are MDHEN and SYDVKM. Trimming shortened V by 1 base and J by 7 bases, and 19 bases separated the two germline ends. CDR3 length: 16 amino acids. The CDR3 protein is CASSLLYTNVWDEAFF. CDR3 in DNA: TGTGCCAGCAGTTTATTATATACCAACGTATGGGATGAAGCTTTCTTT.

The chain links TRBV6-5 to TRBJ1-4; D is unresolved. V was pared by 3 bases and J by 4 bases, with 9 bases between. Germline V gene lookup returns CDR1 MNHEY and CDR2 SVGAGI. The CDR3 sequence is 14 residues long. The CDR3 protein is CASSYGQRNEKLFF. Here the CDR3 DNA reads TGTGCCAGCAGTTATGGGCAGCGTAATGAAAAACTGTTTTTT.